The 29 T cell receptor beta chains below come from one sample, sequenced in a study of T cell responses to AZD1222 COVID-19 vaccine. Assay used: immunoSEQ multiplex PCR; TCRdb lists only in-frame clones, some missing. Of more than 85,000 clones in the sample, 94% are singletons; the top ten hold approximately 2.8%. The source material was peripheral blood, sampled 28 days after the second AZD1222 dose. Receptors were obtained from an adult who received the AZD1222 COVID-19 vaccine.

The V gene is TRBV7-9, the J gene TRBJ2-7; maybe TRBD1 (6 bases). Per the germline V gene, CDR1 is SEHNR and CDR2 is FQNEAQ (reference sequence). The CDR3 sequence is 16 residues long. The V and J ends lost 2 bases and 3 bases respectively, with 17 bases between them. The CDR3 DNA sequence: TGTGCCAGCAGCTTAACACCGCGACAGGACGACTACGAGCAGTACTTC. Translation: CASSLTPRQDDYEQYF.

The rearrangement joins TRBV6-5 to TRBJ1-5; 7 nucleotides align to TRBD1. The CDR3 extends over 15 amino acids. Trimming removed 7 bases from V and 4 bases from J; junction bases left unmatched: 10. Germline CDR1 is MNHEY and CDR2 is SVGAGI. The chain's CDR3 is CASKAPGQRNQPQHF. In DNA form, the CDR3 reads TGTGCCAGCAAGGCACCGGGACAGCGTAATCAGCCCCAGCATTTT.

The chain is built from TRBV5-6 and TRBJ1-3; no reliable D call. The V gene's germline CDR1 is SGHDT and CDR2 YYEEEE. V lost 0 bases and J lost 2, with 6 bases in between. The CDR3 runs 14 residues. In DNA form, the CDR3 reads TGTGCCAGCAGCTTGGTGTCTCCTGGAAACACCATATATTTT. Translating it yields CASSLVSPGNTIYF.

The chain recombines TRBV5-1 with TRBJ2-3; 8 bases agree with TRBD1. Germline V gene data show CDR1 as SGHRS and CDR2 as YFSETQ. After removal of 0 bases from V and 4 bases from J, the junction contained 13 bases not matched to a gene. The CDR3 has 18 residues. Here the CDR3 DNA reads TGCGCCAGCAGCTTGGCCGGTGCAGGGGGCGGGGTGCCAGATACGCAGTATTTT. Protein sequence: CASSLAGAGGGVPDTQYF.

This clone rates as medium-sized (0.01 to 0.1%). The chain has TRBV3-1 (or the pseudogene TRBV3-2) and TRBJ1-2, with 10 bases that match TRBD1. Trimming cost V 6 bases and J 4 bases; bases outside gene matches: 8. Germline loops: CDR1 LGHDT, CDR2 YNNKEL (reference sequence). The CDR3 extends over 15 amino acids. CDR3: CASSDGTGDSYGYTF. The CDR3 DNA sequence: TGTGCCAGCAGTGACGGGACAGGGGATTCCTATGGCTACACCTTC.

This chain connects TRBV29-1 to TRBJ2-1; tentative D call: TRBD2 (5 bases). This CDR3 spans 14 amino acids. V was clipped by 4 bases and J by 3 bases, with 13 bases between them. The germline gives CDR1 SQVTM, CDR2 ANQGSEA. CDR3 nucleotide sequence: TGCAGCGTTGGTGAGGGAAGCGACTACAATGAGCAGTTCTTC. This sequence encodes CSVGEGSDYNEQFF.

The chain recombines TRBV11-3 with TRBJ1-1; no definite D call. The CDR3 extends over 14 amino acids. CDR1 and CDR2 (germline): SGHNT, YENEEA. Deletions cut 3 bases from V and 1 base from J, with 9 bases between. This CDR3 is CASSFSGRNTEAFF. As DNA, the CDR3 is TGTGCCAGCAGCTTTTCGGGCAGGAACACTGAAGCTTTCTTT.

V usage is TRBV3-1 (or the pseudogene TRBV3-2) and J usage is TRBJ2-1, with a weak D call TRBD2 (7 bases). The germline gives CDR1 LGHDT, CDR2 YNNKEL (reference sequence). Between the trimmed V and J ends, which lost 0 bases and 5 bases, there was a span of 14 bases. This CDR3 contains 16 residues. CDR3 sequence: CASSQDGRGPDNEQFF. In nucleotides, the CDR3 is TGTGCCAGCAGCCAAGATGGGCGGGGGCCCGACAATGAGCAGTTCTTC.

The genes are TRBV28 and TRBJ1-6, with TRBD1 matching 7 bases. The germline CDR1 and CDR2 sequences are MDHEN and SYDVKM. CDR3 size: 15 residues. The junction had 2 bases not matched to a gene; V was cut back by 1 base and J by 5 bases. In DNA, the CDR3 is TGTGCCAGCAGTTTATTGGACAGGAATAATTCACCCCTCCACTTT. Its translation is CASSLLDRNNSPLHF.

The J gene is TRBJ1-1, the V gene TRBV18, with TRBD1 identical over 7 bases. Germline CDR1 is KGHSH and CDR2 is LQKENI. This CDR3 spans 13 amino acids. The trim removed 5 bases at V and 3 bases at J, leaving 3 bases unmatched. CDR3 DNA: TGTGCCAGCTCATCTCAGGGGGACACTGAAGCTTTCTTT. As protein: CASSSQGDTEAFF.

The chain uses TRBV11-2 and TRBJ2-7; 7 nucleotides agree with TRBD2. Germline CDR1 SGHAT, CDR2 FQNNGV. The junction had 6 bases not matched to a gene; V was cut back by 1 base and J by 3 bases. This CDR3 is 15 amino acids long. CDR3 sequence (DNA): TGTGCCAGCAGCTTAGTTTCCGGACTAGACTACGAGCAGTACTTC. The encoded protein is CASSLVSGLDYEQYF.

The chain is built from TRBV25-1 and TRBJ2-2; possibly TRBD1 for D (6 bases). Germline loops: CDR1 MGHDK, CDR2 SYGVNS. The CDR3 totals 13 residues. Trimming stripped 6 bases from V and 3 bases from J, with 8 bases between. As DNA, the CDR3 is TGTGCCAGCAGCAGACAGGACACCGGGGAGCTGTTTTTT. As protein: CASSRQDTGELFF.

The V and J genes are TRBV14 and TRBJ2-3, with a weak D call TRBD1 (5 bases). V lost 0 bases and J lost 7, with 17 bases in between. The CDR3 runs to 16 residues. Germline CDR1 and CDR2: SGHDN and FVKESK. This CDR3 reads CASSQERSGNRHTQYF. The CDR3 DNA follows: TGTGCCAGCAGCCAAGAGAGGTCAGGGAACCGCCATACGCAGTATTTT.

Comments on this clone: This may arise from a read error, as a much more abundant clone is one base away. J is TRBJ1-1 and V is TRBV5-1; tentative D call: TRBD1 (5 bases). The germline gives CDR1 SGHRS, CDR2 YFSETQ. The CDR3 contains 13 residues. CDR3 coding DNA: TGCGCCAGCAGCGCTAACTGGGGCACTGAAACTTTCTTT. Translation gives CASSANWGTETFF.

The chain's CDR3 is CARGQGRGYTF. CDR3 in DNA: TGTGCCAGGGGACAGGGGCGGGGCTACACCTTC. The gene calls are TRBV2 and TRBJ1-2, with 10 bases matching TRBD1. Germline CDR1 SNHLY, CDR2 FYNNEI. V lost 9 bases to trimming and J lost 8 bases; unmatched junction nucleotides: 3. The CDR3 covers 11 residues.

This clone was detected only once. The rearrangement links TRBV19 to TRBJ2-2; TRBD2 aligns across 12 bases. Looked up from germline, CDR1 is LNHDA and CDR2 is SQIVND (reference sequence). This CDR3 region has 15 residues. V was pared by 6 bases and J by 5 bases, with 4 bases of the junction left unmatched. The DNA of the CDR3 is TGTGCCAGTAGGCTAGCGGGAGGGTATACCGGGGAGCTGTTTTTT. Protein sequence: CASRLAGGYTGELFF.

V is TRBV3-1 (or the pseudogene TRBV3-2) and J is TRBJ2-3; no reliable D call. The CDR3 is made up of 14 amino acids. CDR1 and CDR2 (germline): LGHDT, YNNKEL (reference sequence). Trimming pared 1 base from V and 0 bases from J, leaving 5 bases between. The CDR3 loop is CASSQAASTDTQYF. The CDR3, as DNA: TGTGCCAGCAGCCAAGCGGCGAGCACAGATACGCAGTATTTT.

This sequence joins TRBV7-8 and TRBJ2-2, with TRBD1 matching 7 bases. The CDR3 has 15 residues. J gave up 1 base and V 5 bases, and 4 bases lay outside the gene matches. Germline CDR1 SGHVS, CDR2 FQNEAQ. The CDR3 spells CASSPGDRNTGELFF. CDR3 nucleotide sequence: TGTGCCAGCAGCCCCGGGGACAGGAACACCGGGGAGCTGTTTTTT.

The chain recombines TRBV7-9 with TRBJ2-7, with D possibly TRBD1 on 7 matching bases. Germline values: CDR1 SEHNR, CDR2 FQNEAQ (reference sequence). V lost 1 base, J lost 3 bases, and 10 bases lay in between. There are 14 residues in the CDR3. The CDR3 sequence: CASSLDQGGYEQYF. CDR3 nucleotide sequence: TGTGCCAGCAGCTTAGACCAGGGGGGCTACGAGCAGTACTTC.

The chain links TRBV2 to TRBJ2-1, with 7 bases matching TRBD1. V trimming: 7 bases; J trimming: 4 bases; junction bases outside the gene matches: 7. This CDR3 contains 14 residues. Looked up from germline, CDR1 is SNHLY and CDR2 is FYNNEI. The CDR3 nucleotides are TGTGCCAGCAAGGGGGCAAGGGGGTACAATGAGCAGTTCTTC. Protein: CASKGARGYNEQFF.

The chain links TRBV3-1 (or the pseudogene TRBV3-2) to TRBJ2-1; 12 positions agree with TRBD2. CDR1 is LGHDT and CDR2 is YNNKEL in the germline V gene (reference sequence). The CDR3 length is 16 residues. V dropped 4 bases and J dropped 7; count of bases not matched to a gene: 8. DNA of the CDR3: TGTGCCAGCAGCCCAGCGGCACTAGCGGGGGGTAATGAGCAGTTCTTC. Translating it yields CASSPAALAGGNEQFF.

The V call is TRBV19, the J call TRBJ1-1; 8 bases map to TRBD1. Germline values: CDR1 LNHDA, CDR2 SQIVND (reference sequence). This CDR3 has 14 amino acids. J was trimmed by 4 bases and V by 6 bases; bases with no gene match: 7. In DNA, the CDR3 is TGTGCCAGTAGGAAACAGGGGGAGGGCACTGAAGCTTTCTTT. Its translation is CASRKQGEGTEAFF. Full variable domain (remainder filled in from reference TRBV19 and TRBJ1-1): DGGITQSPKYLFRKEGQNVTLSCEQNLNHDAMYWYRQDPGQGLRLIYYSQIVNDFQKGDIAEGYSVSREKKESFPLTVTSAQKNPTAFYLCASRKQGEGTEAFFGQGTRLTVV.

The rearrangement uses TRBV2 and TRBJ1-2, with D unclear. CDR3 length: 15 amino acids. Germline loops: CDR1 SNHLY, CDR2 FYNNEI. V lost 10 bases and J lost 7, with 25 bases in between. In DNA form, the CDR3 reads TGTGCCACCTCGCGTGCCAGTGACACGCTCAGTGGCTACACCTTC. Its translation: CATSRASDTLSGYTF.

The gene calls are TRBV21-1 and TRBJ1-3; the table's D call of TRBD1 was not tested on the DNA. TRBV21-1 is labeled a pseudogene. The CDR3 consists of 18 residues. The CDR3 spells CASSKSAGTGSSGNTIYF. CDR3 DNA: TGTGCCAGCAGCAAATCTGCCGGGACAGGGAGTTCTGGAAACACCATATATTTT.

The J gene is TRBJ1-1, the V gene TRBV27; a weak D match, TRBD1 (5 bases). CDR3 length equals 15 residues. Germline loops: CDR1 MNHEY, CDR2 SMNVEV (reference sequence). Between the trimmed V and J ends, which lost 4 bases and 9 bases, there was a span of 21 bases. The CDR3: CASSSTIMGEIKAFF. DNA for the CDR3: TGTGCCAGCAGTTCAACTATTATGGGGGAAATTAAAGCTTTCTTT.

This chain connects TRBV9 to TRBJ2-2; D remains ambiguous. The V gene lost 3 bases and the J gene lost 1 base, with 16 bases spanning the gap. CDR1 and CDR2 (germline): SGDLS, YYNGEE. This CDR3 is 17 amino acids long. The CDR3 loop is CASSAPRKVRNTGELFF. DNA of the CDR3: TGTGCCAGCAGCGCCCCTCGGAAGGTCCGGAACACCGGGGAGCTGTTTTTT.

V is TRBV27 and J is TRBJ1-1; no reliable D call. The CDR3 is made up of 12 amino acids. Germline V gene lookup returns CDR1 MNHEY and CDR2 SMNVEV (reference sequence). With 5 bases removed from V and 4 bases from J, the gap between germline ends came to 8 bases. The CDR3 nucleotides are TGTGCCAGCAGTAAAGGGAGCACTGAAGCTTTCTTT. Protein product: CASSKGSTEAFF.

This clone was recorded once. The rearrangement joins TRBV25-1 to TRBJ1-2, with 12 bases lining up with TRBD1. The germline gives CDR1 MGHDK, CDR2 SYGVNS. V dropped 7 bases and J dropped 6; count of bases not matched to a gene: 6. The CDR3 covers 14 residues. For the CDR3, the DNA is TGTGCCAGCAATTCCGGGACAGGGGGCGATGGCTACACCTTC. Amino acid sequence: CASNSGTGGDGYTF.

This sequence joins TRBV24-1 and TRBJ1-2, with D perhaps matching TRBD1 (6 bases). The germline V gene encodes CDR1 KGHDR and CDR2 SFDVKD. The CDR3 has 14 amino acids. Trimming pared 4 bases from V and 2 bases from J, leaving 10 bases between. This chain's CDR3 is CATSDPDRNYGYTF. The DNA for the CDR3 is TGTGCCACCAGTGACCCAGACAGGAACTATGGCTACACCTTC.